This entry concerns a single T cell receptor (beta chain). Its antigen has not been determined. Base-call qualities are not available, and no considerably larger clone is one nucleotide away. These data originate in a study of blood T cell repertoires in COVID-19 (dated by TCRdb to about 2020). Regarding the complete study: The collaborator samples originated in the United States, Italy and Spain and spanned the acute and convalescent phases of COVID-19. The prospective study material was composed of cDNA or gDNA derived from T cells, B-cell-depleted T cells, or PBMCs. The dataset comprised deeply sampled blood TCRbeta repertoires from subjects exposed to, actively infected with, or recovered from COVID-19. The repertoires were released in a freely available public database intended as a resource for research on the immune response to SARS-CoV-2. Samples were obtained from the ongoing ImmuneRACE study (first 160 participants) and from some 1,300 subjects provided by 6 global collaborators. The sample metadata nearly always contained a de-identified subject ID, COVID-19 status, age in years and sex. HLA class I and class II types, where available, came from metadata supplied by the sample provider rather than from assay-based typing.

TCRbeta CDR3 regions were amplified from genomic DNA using the immunoSEQ Assay, a bias-controlled multiplex PCR. Per the original workflow: Within the assay, amplification of reference gene primers was used to estimate how many nucleated cells each sample contained. To quantify the absolute abundance of each unique TCRbeta CDR3 rearrangement, sequence reads were collapsed and filtered. For each sample, productive Simpson clonality was calculated by taking the square root of Simpson's diversity index across productive rearrangements. This immuneACCESS table, as held by TCRdb, lists in-frame sequences with V and J called but not all clones. Of the missing ones, under half trace to an unresolved V gene in checked studies; the others have no known cause. V and J calls and clone size are copied from that table; D and trimming were computed from the DNA. Within this sample are about half a million clones, with approximately 83% of them counted one time only. Of the sample, approximately 3% falls within the top ten clones.

Collaborating institutions collected whole blood in K2EDTA tubes following their own protocols. For TCRbeta analysis, collaborators shipped samples in one of three forms: frozen whole blood, isolated PBMCs, or DNA extracted from either of those sample types. Beyond this particular receptor, the publication reports: The quantity of clinical and demographic metadata differed by source and by participant and was supplied without curation.

Including cysteine and phenylalanine, the CDR3 has 14 amino acids. Only the CDR3 part of the read is kept: 42 bases, read in frame from the first base. CDR1 and CDR2 (GTSNPN, SVGIG) derive from the germline V gene (reference sequence). Between the V and J ends, shortened by 0 bases and 4 bases respectively, the junction contains 13 bases. This sequence uses TRBV30 and TRBJ2-7; no D segment can be confidently identified. This receptor was identified in a human donor in a cohort sampled during active COVID-19. Material: peripheral blood. The CDR3 protein sequence reads: CAWSVRDWVYEQYF. In nucleotides, the sequence is TGTGCCTGGAGTGTACGAGACTGGGTGTACGAGCAGTACTTC.